The 27 T cell receptor beta chains in this list originate from one sample, sequenced in a study of shared clonotypes between healthy human individuals. Sequencing was performed with immunoSEQ multiplex PCR; in TCRdb, only in-frame clones are kept and a portion is missing. Here the sample spans about half a million clones, roughly 85% being singletons. Sequencing was carried out using PBMCs. These receptors were obtained from a woman between 40 and 55 years old in good health. Some clones in this sample may be carry-over from other donors' samples.

This clone was counted a few times. The chain recombines TRBV19 with TRBJ1-5; maybe TRBD1 (6 bases). With 10 bases removed from V and 8 bases from J, the gap between germline ends came to 18 bases. The CDR3 covers 13 residues. Per the germline V gene, CDR1 is LNHDA and CDR2 is SQIVND (reference sequence). The CDR3 DNA follows: TGTGCCACCGCGGGGGGGCTGAGTGAGCCCCAGCATTTT. Translated: CATAGGLSEPQHF. Drawing the rest from reference TRBV19 and TRBJ1-5, the complete variable domain is DGGITQSPKYLFRKEGQNVTLSCEQNLNHDAMYWYRQDPGQGLRLIYYSQIVNDFQKGDIAEGYSVSREKKESFPLTVTSAQKNPTAFYLCATAGGLSEPQHFGDGTRLSIL.

This chain joins TRBV5-1 and TRBJ2-2, with 9 nucleotides matching TRBD1. The J segment lost 6 bases and the V segment lost 3 bases, leaving 9 bases of the junction unmatched. Germline V gene sequence: CDR1 SGHRS, CDR2 YFSETQ. CDR3 length equals 16 residues. CDR3 protein: CASSWWGQGSSGELFF. As DNA, the CDR3 is TGCGCCAGCAGCTGGTGGGGACAGGGTTCGTCCGGGGAGCTGTTTTTT.

The chain has TRBV11-2 and TRBJ2-2; D is perhaps TRBD1 (6 bases). The V end lost 5 bases, the J end lost 7 bases, and 14 bases lay between the germline ends. The CDR3 is made up of 14 amino acids. CDR1 and CDR2 from the germline V gene are SGHAT and FQNNGV. The CDR3 sequence is CASSPTGFGGELFF. In DNA, the CDR3 is TGTGCCAGCAGCCCTACAGGGTTCGGCGGGGAGCTGTTTTTT.

J is TRBJ2-5 and V is TRBV2; TRBD1 is a possible D gene (5 bases). V lost 6 bases, J lost 2 bases, and 10 bases lay in between. There are 13 residues in the CDR3. Germline lookup yields CDR1 SNHLY and CDR2 FYNNEI. DNA for the CDR3: TGTGCCAGCAGCCAAGGGGAACAAGAGACCCAGTACTTC. Its translation is CASSQGEQETQYF.

This clone came up a few times. The V gene is TRBV18, the J gene TRBJ2-2; D ambiguous. Germline assignment: CDR1 KGHSH and CDR2 LQKENI. Trimming stripped 1 base from V and 4 bases from J, with 4 bases between. This CDR3 contains 13 residues. CDR3 residues: CASSPRTTGELFF. CDR3 coding DNA: TGTGCCAGCTCACCACGGACCACCGGGGAGCTGTTTTTT.

This clone was detected many times. This chain links TRBV2 with TRBJ2-7; the D gene could be TRBD1 or TRBD2 (6 bases each). Germline V lookup: CDR1 SNHLY, CDR2 FYNNEI. Trimming shortened V by 3 bases and J by 0 bases, and 9 bases separated the two germline ends. This CDR3 comprises 14 residues. CDR3 DNA: TGTGCCAGCAGTGAGGAGGGGGTCTCCTACGAGCAGTACTTC. This gives the protein CASSEEGVSYEQYF.

The chain recombines TRBV30 with TRBJ1-2, with D unclear. Per the germline V gene, CDR1 is GTSNPN and CDR2 is SVGIG (reference sequence). CDR3 length: 12 amino acids. The germline V and J ends were trimmed by 5 bases and 1 base, with 8 bases remaining between them. CDR3 coding DNA: TGTGCCTGGGGCAGTCTTAACTATGGCTACACCTTC. This gives the protein CAWGSLNYGYTF.

This clone occurred once. J is TRBJ2-7 and V is TRBV5-1; 7 bases align to TRBD2. Trimming took 0 bases from V and 2 from J; bases not matched to a gene: 5. The length of the CDR3 is 15 residues. In germline, CDR1 is SGHRS, CDR2 YFSETQ. DNA for the CDR3: TGCGCCAGCAGCTTGGAAGCTAGCGGAGCCTACGAGCAGTACTTC. Protein: CASSLEASGAYEQYF.

The chain carries TRBV6-1 and TRBJ2-5; the match to TRBD1 covers 8 bases. V trimming: 3 bases; J trimming: 4 bases; junction bases outside the gene matches: 4. Germline lookup yields CDR1 MNHNS and CDR2 SASEGT. CDR3 size: 14 residues. Here the CDR3 reads CASSETGVRETQYF. The CDR3 DNA is TGTGCCAGCAGTGAGACAGGGGTGAGAGAGACCCAGTACTTC.

The chain recombines TRBV18 with TRBJ1-1; no firm D call. This CDR3 is built from 16 residues. Trimming took off 4 bases at V and 4 bases at J, with 19 bases between the two ends. Germline-derived CDR1 and CDR2 are KGHSH and LQKENI. CDR3: CASSLRPPITSTEAFF. The CDR3 DNA sequence: TGTGCCAGCTCACTCCGGCCCCCTATTACGAGCACTGAAGCTTTCTTT.

This sequence joins TRBV11-2 and TRBJ2-2; perhaps TRBD2 as D (6 bases). The CDR3 is 17 amino acids. Germline assignment: CDR1 SGHAT and CDR2 FQNNGV. Between the trimmed V and J ends, which lost 4 bases and 6 bases, there was a span of 21 bases. In DNA form, the CDR3 reads TGTGCCAGCAGCTCCTATGAGCGGAGGAGGGCCGCCGGGGAGCTGTTTTTT. It yields the protein CASSSYERRRAAGELFF.

This chain joins TRBV7-8 and TRBJ1-5; 8 nucleotides align to TRBD1. CDR3 length: 19 amino acids. The junction had 12 bases not matched to a gene; V was cut back by 2 bases and J by 0 bases. Looked up from germline, CDR1 is SGHVS and CDR2 is FQNEAQ. The CDR3: CASSLRGGQAIYSNQPQHF. For the CDR3, the DNA is TGTGCCAGCAGCTTACGCGGGGGACAGGCGATCTATAGCAATCAGCCCCAGCATTTT. Full variable domain (rest looked up from reference TRBV7-8 and TRBJ1-5): GAGVSQSPRYKVAKRGQDVALRCDPISGHVSLFWYQQALGQGPEFLTYFQNEAQLDKSGLPSDRFFAERPEGSVSTLKIQRTQQEDSAVYLCASSLRGGQAIYSNQPQHFGDGTRLSIL.

The V and J genes are TRBV28 and TRBJ2-6; no reliable D call. With 1 base removed from V and 3 bases from J, the gap between germline ends came to 7 bases. The CDR3 is 15 residues long. Germline CDR1 reads MDHEN; CDR2 reads SYDVKM. The CDR3 DNA follows: TGTGCCAGCAGTTTATATGTACTTGGGGCCAACGTCCTGACTTTC. It translates to CASSLYVLGANVLTF. Complete variable domain (other parts from reference TRBV28 and TRBJ2-6): DVKVTQSSRYLVKRTGEKVFLECVQDMDHENMFWYRQDPGLGLRLIYFSYDVKMKEKGDIPEGYSVSREKKERFSLILESASTNQTSMYLCASSLYVLGANVLTFGAGSRLTVL.

This chain connects TRBV7-2 to TRBJ2-3, with D possibly matching TRBD2 (5 bases). This CDR3 region has 15 residues. The germline V and J ends were trimmed by 5 bases and 5 bases, with 17 bases remaining between them. Germline CDR1 and CDR2: SGHTA and FQGNSA. The CDR3 reads CASSPRRLAVDTQYF. For the CDR3, the DNA is TGTGCCAGCAGCCCCCGGCGGCTAGCTGTAGATACGCAGTATTTT.

The genes are TRBV5-1 and TRBJ2-2; tentative D call: TRBD2 (5 bases). CDR3 length: 15 amino acids. V lost 1 base to trimming and J lost 2 bases, with 9 bases between them. In germline, CDR1 is SGHRS, CDR2 YFSETQ. The DNA for the CDR3 is TGCGCCAGCAGCTTGCCAGGACTCAACACCGGGGAGCTGTTTTTT. It translates to CASSLPGLNTGELFF.

The chain employs TRBV6-5 and TRBJ1-6; 7 nucleotides line up with TRBD1. CDR3 length equals 14 residues. With V trimmed by 6 bases and J by 7 bases, 6 bases remained unmatched. Germline lookup yields CDR1 MNHEY and CDR2 SVGAGI. The CDR3 spells CASRPTGRNSPLHF. CDR3 nucleotides: TGTGCCAGCAGACCGACAGGGCGAAATTCACCCCTCCACTTT.

This chain connects TRBV28 to TRBJ1-1; TRBD1 aligns across 9 bases. The V gene's germline CDR1 is MDHEN and CDR2 SYDVKM. The CDR3 runs 15 residues. V trimming: 6 bases; J trimming: 6 bases; junction bases outside the gene matches: 11. The chain's CDR3 is CASRQAAGTGPEAFF. DNA of the CDR3: TGTGCCAGCAGACAAGCAGCCGGGACAGGGCCTGAAGCTTTCTTT.

The chain joins TRBV30 to TRBJ2-7; 13 nucleotides agree with TRBD2. The CDR3 covers 16 residues. The V segment lost 4 bases and the J segment 2 bases; nucleotides outside the gene matches: 8. Germline assignment: CDR1 GTSNPN and CDR2 SVGIG (reference sequence). For the CDR3, the DNA is TGTGCCTGGACTCACCCGGGACTAGCGGGAACCTACGAGCAGTACTTC. This gives the protein CAWTHPGLAGTYEQYF.

The chain is built from TRBV4-2 and TRBJ2-2, with D perhaps TRBD1 or TRBD2 (5 bases each). The CDR3 sequence is 15 residues long. Germline values: CDR1 LGHNA, CDR2 YNFKEQ. With 2 bases removed from V and 3 bases from J, the gap between germline ends came to 10 bases. The CDR3 DNA sequence: TGTGCCAGCAGCCAATCGACAGCGGACACCGGGGAGCTGTTTTTT. Amino acids: CASSQSTADTGELFF.

The chain is built from TRBV6-4 and TRBJ1-5; D call uncertain. The CDR3 consists of 16 residues. Germline V gene lookup returns CDR1 MRHNA and CDR2 SNTAGT. The V end was cut by 7 bases, the J end by 3 bases, with 19 bases between. The CDR3 DNA reads TGTGCCAGCATCCCCGACAACACCCCGTACAATCAGCCCCAGCATTTT. It translates to CASIPDNTPYNQPQHF.

V is TRBV28 and J is TRBJ2-3, with D perhaps matching TRBD2 (6 bases). There are 14 residues in the CDR3. V was trimmed by 5 bases and J by 2 bases, leaving 11 bases between them. The germline gives CDR1 MDHEN, CDR2 SYDVKM. The CDR3 DNA sequence: TGTGCCAGCAGTGGAGGGAGTAACACAGATACGCAGTATTTT. Encoded protein: CASSGGSNTDTQYF. Variable domain in full (rest from reference TRBV28 and TRBJ2-3): DVKVTQSSRYLVKRTGEKVFLECVQDMDHENMFWYRQDPGLGLRLIYFSYDVKMKEKGDIPEGYSVSREKKERFSLILESASTNQTSMYLCASSGGSNTDTQYFGPGTRLTVL.

The chain carries TRBV19 and TRBJ2-7; 8 bases are a match to TRBD1. This CDR3 region has 13 residues. V was pared by 2 bases and J by 4 bases, with 1 base of the junction left unmatched. The germline V gene encodes CDR1 LNHDA and CDR2 SQIVND (reference sequence). CDR3 protein: CASSIRTGYEQYF. CDR3 sequence (DNA): TGTGCCAGTAGTATAAGGACAGGGTACGAGCAGTACTTC.

CDR3 sequence reads: CSVEISGYNEQFF. The CDR3 DNA sequence: TGCAGCGTTGAGATTAGCGGATACAATGAGCAGTTCTTC. The chain is built from TRBV29-1 and TRBJ2-1; D may be TRBD2 (6 bases). Germline V lookup: CDR1 SQVTM, CDR2 ANQGSEA. The ends were cut back, 3 bases at V and 4 bases at J, with 10 bases in the middle. The CDR3 length is 13 residues.

CDR3 sequence reads: CASSPGGEQFF. The CDR3 coding sequence is TGTGCCAGTAGTCCAGGGGGGGAGCAGTTCTTC. The chain joins TRBV19 to TRBJ2-1; TRBD1 might be the D (7 bases). The V gene's germline CDR1 is LNHDA and CDR2 SQIVND (reference sequence). V dropped 5 bases and J dropped 10 bases, with 9 bases sitting between them. The CDR3 length is 11 residues.

The chain joins TRBV6-1 to TRBJ1-5; maybe TRBD1 (6 bases). V was shortened by 6 bases and J by 5 bases, with 14 bases between the two germline ends. The CDR3 contains 14 residues. CDR1 and CDR2 from the germline V gene are MNHNS and SASEGT. This CDR3 reads CASSHRDTDQPQHF. CDR3 DNA: TGTGCCAGCAGCCATAGGGACACAGATCAGCCCCAGCATTTT.

The chain combines TRBV29-1 with TRBJ2-5; 7 bases are shared with TRBD1. CDR1 SQVTM and CDR2 ANQGSEA come from the germline V gene. CDR3 length: 15 amino acids. The trim removed 4 bases at V and 5 bases at J, leaving 13 bases unmatched. The CDR3 DNA is TGCAGCGTTGCGAGGCGAGGCAGGGGGAAGGAGACCCAGTACTTC. This codes for CSVARRGRGKETQYF.

A remark on this clone: Other DNA sequences in the sample encode the same CDR3. The chain joins TRBV5-1 to TRBJ2-1; D gene ambiguous. Between the trimmed V and J ends, which lost 4 bases and 7 bases, there was a span of 6 bases. Germline V gene data show CDR1 as SGHRS and CDR2 as YFSETQ. The length of the CDR3 is 11 residues. As DNA, the CDR3 is TGCGCCAGCAGCCCTAATAATGAGCAGTTCTTC. Its translation: CASSPNNEQFF.